A single sample is the source of the 10 T cell receptor beta chains below, sequenced in a study of T cell clonality in common variable immunodeficiency. Sequenced by immunoSEQ multiplex PCR; TCRdb stores in-frame clones only, minus some. This sample includes around 29,000 clones with no singletons; its ten biggest clones take up 4.5%. The sequencing sample was made of peripheral blood mononuclear cells. These TCRs come from a person between 18 and 69 years old in good health.

At least ten counts were recorded for this clone. The CDR3 is cut off 3 residues early in the read; its end comes from the germline J gene. The V call is TRBV20-1, the J call TRBJ2-5, with a weak D call TRBD1 (6 bases). CDR1 is DFQATT, CDR2 SNEGSKA, per germline (reference sequence). CDR3 length equals 18 residues. The V end was cut by 0 bases, the J end by 1 base, with 21 bases between. The CDR3 loop is CSARDILRARGTQETQYF. The CDR3 bases that were read are TGCAGTGCTAGAGATATTTTAAGAGCTAGGGGGACCCAAGAGACC.

There are many counts of this clone. The read ends 3 residues early relative to the CDR3; the germline J gene fills the gap. The rearrangement links TRBV5-6 to TRBJ1-6; 8 positions match TRBD1. The CDR3 is made up of 15 amino acids. Germline CDR1 reads SGHDT; CDR2 reads YYEEEE. J lost 7 bases, V lost 2 bases, and 5 bases had no gene match. Here the CDR3 reads CASSFRQGKNSPLHF. The CDR3 DNA, read in part, is TGTGCCAGCAGCTTTAGACAGGGGAAGAATTCACCC.

About this clone itself: The CDR3 end lies 3 residues beyond the end of the read and is filled in from the germline J gene. Other DNA sequences in the sample encode the same CDR3. This chain links TRBV7-9 with TRBJ1-3; D call uncertain. The CDR3 is 11 residues long. CDR1 and CDR2 from the germline V gene are SEHNR and FQNEAQ (reference sequence). Trimming left V 4 bases short and J 8 bases short, with 6 bases between. CDR3 DNA (partial): TGTGCCAGCAGCTCACGCGACACC. Its translation: CASSSRDT. The entire CDR3 protein reads CASSSRDTIYF.

This clone showed up just a few times. The CDR3 extends 3 residues past the end of the read, so its final part is completed from the germline J gene. The chain carries TRBV20-1 and TRBJ2-7; 11 nucleotides agree with TRBD2. Per the germline V gene, CDR1 is DFQATT and CDR2 is SNEGSKA (reference sequence). The CDR3 is made up of 15 amino acids. Trimming cost V 1 base and J 5 bases; bases outside gene matches: 7. CDR3 bases read: TGCAGTGCTAGAGGAATAGCGGGAGGGGACCACGAG. As protein: CSARGIAGGDHE. The full CDR3 reads CSARGIAGGDHEQYF.

This clone was recorded at least ten times. From the germline J gene comes the end of the CDR3, since the read stops 3 residues before it. V usage is TRBV25-1 and J usage is TRBJ2-2, with TRBD2 matching over 14 bases. The CDR3 sequence is 20 residues long. Losses at the gene ends were 2 bases for V and 3 bases for J; bases not matched to a gene: 11. Germline assignment: CDR1 MGHDK and CDR2 SYGVNS. Partial CDR3 DNA: TGTGCCAGCAGTGAAACCGGGACTAGCGGGAGTTGGCGGTACACCGGGGAG. Translated, it gives CASSETGTSGSWRYTGE. The complete CDR3 protein is CASSETGTSGSWRYTGELFF.

This clone was seen repeatedly, ten times or more. The missing CDR3 end, 3 residues past where the read stops, is filled in from the germline J gene. The chain joins TRBV5-4 to TRBJ1-5, with 7 positions matching TRBD1. The CDR3 contains 14 residues. Germline V gene sequence: CDR1 SGHNT, CDR2 YYREEE (reference sequence). Trimming removed 3 bases from V and 2 bases from J; junction bases left unmatched: 2. The CDR3 sequence: CASSYGQGNQPQHF. The sequenced CDR3 bases are TGTGCCAGCAGCTACGGACAGGGCAATCAGCCC.

This clone was observed a few times. The read stops 3 residues short of the end of the CDR3; the missing end is completed from the germline J gene. The chain recombines TRBV7-8 with TRBJ2-3, with TRBD1 as a possible D gene (6 bases). Per germline, CDR1 SGHVS and CDR2 FQNEAQ. This CDR3 comprises 15 residues. Partial CDR3 DNA: TGTGCCAGCAGCCCTACCGGGACACGCCAAGAGACG. It codes for CASSPTGTRQET. The entire CDR3 is CASSPTGTRQETQYF.

This clone has a handful of counts. The read gets to within 3 residues of the CDR3 end, and the germline J gene fills in the rest. The V gene is TRBV18, the J gene TRBJ1-6; 9 bases fit TRBD1. The CDR3 is 16 amino acids. After removal of 2 bases from V and 7 bases from J, the junction contained 6 bases not matched to a gene. Germline V lookup: CDR1 KGHSH, CDR2 LQKENI. CDR3 amino acids: CASSPNWDRENSPLHF. CDR3 bases read: TGTGCCAGCTCACCAAATTGGGACAGGGAAAATTCACCC.

This clone appeared many times. Read sequence stops 3 residues before the CDR3 end, and the germline J gene provides the missing end. The chain links TRBV6-1 to TRBJ2-2; D may be TRBD2 (5 bases). CDR3 length: 16 residues. The ends were cut back, 2 bases at V and 6 bases at J, with 16 bases in the middle. CDR1 and CDR2 from the germline V gene are MNHNS and SASEGT. CDR3 loop: CASSEPLAGGSGELFF. The sequenced CDR3 bases are TGTGCCAGCAGTGAACCCCTAGCCGGAGGTTCCGGGGAG.

This clone was counted at least ten times. The read ends 3 residues early relative to the CDR3; the germline J gene fills the gap. V and J are TRBV29-1 and TRBJ1-1, with unresolved D. The germline V and J ends were trimmed by 6 bases and 3 bases, with 11 bases remaining between them. Looked up from germline, CDR1 is SQVTM and CDR2 is ANQGSEA. The CDR3 is 12 residues long. Partial CDR3 DNA: TGCAGCGTAGGGCAGAGGCACACTGAA. Encoded protein: CSVGQRHTE. In full, the CDR3 is CSVGQRHTEAFF.